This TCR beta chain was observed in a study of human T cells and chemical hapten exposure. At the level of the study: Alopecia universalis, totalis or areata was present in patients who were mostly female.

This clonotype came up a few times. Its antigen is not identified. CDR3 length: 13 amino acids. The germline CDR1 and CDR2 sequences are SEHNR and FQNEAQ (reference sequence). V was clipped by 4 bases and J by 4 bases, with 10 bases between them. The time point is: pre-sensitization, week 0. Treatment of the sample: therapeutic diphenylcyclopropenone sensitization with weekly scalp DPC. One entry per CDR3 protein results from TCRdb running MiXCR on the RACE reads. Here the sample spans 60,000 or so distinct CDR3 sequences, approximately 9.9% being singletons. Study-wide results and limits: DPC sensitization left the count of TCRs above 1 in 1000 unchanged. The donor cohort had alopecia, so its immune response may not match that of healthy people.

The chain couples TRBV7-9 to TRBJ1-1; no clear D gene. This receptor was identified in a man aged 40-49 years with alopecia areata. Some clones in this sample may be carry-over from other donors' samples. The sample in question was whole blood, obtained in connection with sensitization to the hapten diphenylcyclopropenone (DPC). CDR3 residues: CASSSGRGTEAFF. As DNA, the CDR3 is TGTGCCAGCAGCTCCGGGCGGGGCACTGAAGCTTTCTTT.